A single sample gave rise to the 21 T cell receptor beta chains below, sequenced in a study of shared clonotypes between healthy human individuals. Produced via immunoSEQ multiplex PCR; TCRdb's table is partial and in-frame only. The table has hundreds of thousands of clones, around 78% seen once. Sequencing was done on a sample of memory CD4+ T cells sorted from blood. Described subset: CD45RA-negative fraction. The origin of the receptors is a woman between 25 and 40 years old in good health.

In DNA form, the CDR3 reads TGTGCCAGCAGTGAACAGTACAATCAGCCCCAGCATTTT. Protein product: CASSEQYNQPQHF. The rearrangement joins TRBV2 to TRBJ1-5; unclear D gene. Deletions cut 2 bases from V and 3 bases from J, with 5 bases between. There are 13 residues in the CDR3. Germline CDR1 and CDR2: SNHLY and FYNNEI. The full variable domain, completed using reference TRBV2 and TRBJ1-5, is EPEVTQTPSHQVTQMGQEVILRCVPISNHLYFYWYRQILGQKVEFLVSFYNNEISEKSEIFDDQFSVERPDGSNFTLKIRSTKLEDSAMYFCASSEQYNQPQHFGDGTRLSIL.

The V gene is TRBV5-6, the J gene TRBJ1-5; TRBD1 matches 8 bases. Losses at the gene ends were 8 bases for V and 2 bases for J; bases not matched to a gene: 12. CDR1 and CDR2 (germline): SGHDT, YYEEEE. The CDR3 is made up of 16 amino acids. CDR3 loop: CASAASGGRGNQPQHF. The CDR3 DNA reads as TGTGCCAGTGCCGCCTCAGGGGGCCGGGGCAATCAGCCCCAGCATTTT.

The CDR3 DNA is TGCAGCGTTGTGGGGCCGGGAAACACCATATATTTT. Residues: CSVVGPGNTIYF. The V gene is TRBV29-1, the J gene TRBJ1-3, with a possible D match to TRBD1 (5 bases). CDR1 is SQVTM and CDR2 is ANQGSEA in the germline V gene. This CDR3 has 12 amino acids. The germline V and J ends were trimmed by 4 bases and 4 bases, with 8 bases remaining between them.

This clone appeared once. Sequence at one end of the junction differs from germline and may be a read error. The chain employs TRBV7-8 and TRBJ1-5; D uncertain. The CDR3 consists of 14 residues. Germline V lookup: CDR1 SGHVS, CDR2 FQNEAQ. CDR3 DNA: TGTGCCAGCGGCTTATCTACCCAATATCAGCCCCAGCATTTT. It encodes CASGLSTQYQPQHF.

This chain links TRBV5-6 with TRBJ1-5; the match to TRBD1 covers 7 bases. Looked up from germline, CDR1 is SGHDT and CDR2 is YYEEEE. With 5 bases clipped from V and 2 bases from J, the junction kept 7 bases outside the gene matches. The CDR3 extends over 15 amino acids. The CDR3 DNA reads as TGTGCCAGCAGACTGTGGACAGGACGCAATCAGCCCCAGCATTTT. Amino acid sequence: CASRLWTGRNQPQHF.

This clone was seen a handful of times. At the DNA level, this CDR3 is encoded by other sequences in the same sample as well. The chain couples TRBV5-1 to TRBJ2-5; D unclear. This CDR3 is built from 12 residues. The germline V gene encodes CDR1 SGHRS and CDR2 YFSETQ. V dropped 2 bases and J dropped 1 base, with 3 bases sitting between them. This CDR3 is CASSLAQETQYF. Here the CDR3 DNA reads TGCGCCAGCAGCTTAGCCCAAGAGACCCAGTACTTC.

The chain couples TRBV7-8 to TRBJ2-3; perhaps TRBD2 as D (5 bases). Trimming took off 1 base at V and 9 bases at J, with 14 bases between the two ends. The CDR3 sequence is 14 residues long. Germline CDR1 is SGHVS and CDR2 is FQNEAQ. The CDR3 coding sequence is TGTGCCAGCAGCTTAGTAGGTCGTGGGAGCACGCAGTATTTT. It translates to CASSLVGRGSTQYF.

On this clone: One end of the junction varies from germline; a read error may be responsible. This rearrangement joins TRBV19 to TRBJ1-5; 8 bases line up with TRBD1. Per germline, CDR1 LNHDA and CDR2 SQIVND (reference sequence). The CDR3 sequence is 14 residues long. CDR3 loop: CASSISQQGGLRRF. Written as DNA, the CDR3 is TGTGCCAGTAGTATTTCCCAACAGGGGGGCCTACGACGTTTT.

V and J are TRBV11-3 and TRBJ2-7; D ambiguous. The CDR3 contains 14 residues. Germline V gene sequence: CDR1 SGHNT, CDR2 YENEEA. V was clipped by 0 bases and J by 2 bases, with 8 bases between them. As DNA, the CDR3 is TGTGCCAGCAGCTTAGAGTTCCCGCCCTACGAGCAGTACTTC. Amino acid sequence: CASSLEFPPYEQYF.

The chain combines TRBV7-8 with TRBJ1-5; possible D gene TRBD1, 6 bases. This CDR3 contains 18 residues. Germline lookup yields CDR1 SGHVS and CDR2 FQNEAQ. The V end lost 3 bases, the J end lost 3 bases, and 21 bases lay between the germline ends. CDR3 protein: CASSFGTLLTTHNQPQHF. CDR3 bases: TGTGCCAGCAGCTTCGGGACACTCCTAACAACCCACAATCAGCCCCAGCATTTT.

The gene calls are TRBV10-3 and TRBJ2-2; a weak D match, TRBD1 (6 bases). Germline V gives CDR1 ENHRY, CDR2 SYGVKD. Trimming cost V 2 bases and J 7 bases, with 17 bases left between them. The CDR3 has 16 amino acids. This chain's CDR3 is CAISELFPGDVGELFF. The CDR3 DNA is TGTGCCATCAGTGAGCTTTTCCCAGGGGATGTCGGGGAGCTGTTTTTT.

The CDR3 nucleotides read TGTGCCAGCAGGCTCGCGGGAGGATACAATGAGCAGTTCTTC. Protein: CASRLAGGYNEQFF. J is TRBJ2-1 and V is TRBV6-1; 8 bases fit TRBD2. CDR3 length: 14 amino acids. CDR1 and CDR2 (germline): MNHNS, SASEGT. The V segment lost 6 bases and the J segment 4 bases; nucleotides outside the gene matches: 5.

The chain has TRBV19 and TRBJ2-7, with 7 positions matching TRBD2. V was clipped by 1 base and J by 0 bases; unmatched bases: 9. The CDR3 loop spans 17 amino acids. From germline, CDR1 is LNHDA and CDR2 SQIVND (reference sequence). DNA for the CDR3: TGTGCCAGTAGTATAGCTACCGTTGGGAGGGACTCCTACGAGCAGTACTTC. The encoded protein is CASSIATVGRDSYEQYF.

This clone showed up just a few times. The chain employs TRBV6-4 and TRBJ1-5; D uncertain. Per the germline V gene, CDR1 is MRHNA and CDR2 is SNTAGT. The CDR3 has 13 amino acids. Between the trimmed V and J ends, which lost 6 bases and 0 bases, there was a span of 6 bases. The CDR3 region is CASSGDSNQPQHF. The CDR3 DNA reads TGTGCCAGCAGCGGGGATAGCAATCAGCCCCAGCATTTT.

This clone appeared many times. This sequence joins TRBV7-9 and TRBJ2-1; D remains ambiguous. The CDR3 spans 15 residues. V was cut by 5 bases and J by 3 bases, with 14 bases left in between. The germline V gene has CDR1 SEHNR and CDR2 FQNEAQ (reference sequence). The CDR3 DNA is TGTGCCAGCAGCCCCGACGACTTTGACTACAATGAGCAGTTCTTC. Residues: CASSPDDFDYNEQFF.

This chain uses TRBV11-2 with TRBJ2-1, with 13 bases lining up with TRBD2. The CDR3 covers 15 residues. CDR1 is SGHAT and CDR2 is FQNNGV in the germline V gene. Trimming at V came to 5 bases and at J to 5 bases, leaving 3 bases not matched to a gene. The CDR3 sequence is CASSRGLAGNNEQFF. The CDR3 region has the DNA TGTGCCAGCAGCCGGGGACTAGCGGGAAACAATGAGCAGTTCTTC.

The V call is TRBV28, the J call TRBJ2-7; 7 nucleotides match TRBD2. The V segment lost 10 bases and the J segment 3 bases; nucleotides outside the gene matches: 6. CDR1 is MDHEN and CDR2 is SYDVKM in the germline V gene. The CDR3 loop spans 12 amino acids. The CDR3 sequence is CATNGGIYEQYF. CDR3 DNA: TGTGCCACCAACGGGGGGATCTACGAGCAGTACTTC.

The CDR3 DNA reads TGCAGCGTCGCTCAAGGGTGGGGACGGAGCACAGATACGCAGTATTTT. Amino acids: CSVAQGWGRSTDTQYF. This sequence joins TRBV29-1 and TRBJ2-3; D tentatively reads TRBD1 or TRBD2 (5 bases each). The CDR3 runs 16 residues. V was clipped by 6 bases and J by 0 bases, with 19 bases between them. Germline values: CDR1 SQVTM, CDR2 ANQGSEA.

V gene TRBV10-3 combines with J gene TRBJ1-4; D uncertain. CDR3 length equals 14 residues. Germline CDR1 and CDR2: ENHRY and SYGVKD. V was clipped by 3 bases and J by 7 bases, with 12 bases between them. The CDR3 region has the DNA TGTGCCATCAGTGAATCAGGCGCGGCTGAAAAACTGTTTTTT. It encodes CAISESGAAEKLFF.

In regard to this clone: This sample also contains other DNA sequences that code for the same CDR3. The V gene is TRBV28, the J gene TRBJ2-7; possible D gene TRBD2, 6 bases. Looked up from germline, CDR1 is MDHEN and CDR2 is SYDVKM. Trimming shortened V by 2 bases and J by 0 bases, and 8 bases separated the two germline ends. The CDR3 is made up of 14 amino acids. In DNA, the CDR3 is TGTGCCAGCAGTTTAGTGGGAGGCTCCTACGAGCAGTACTTC. Translation: CASSLVGGSYEQYF.

The chain couples TRBV6-5 to TRBJ2-1; D call uncertain. Germline V lookup: CDR1 MNHEY, CDR2 SVGAGI. This CDR3 contains 14 residues. The V end was cut by 8 bases, the J end by 4 bases, with 15 bases between. The chain's CDR3 is CASGDTRRYNEQFF. The CDR3 DNA reads as TGTGCCAGCGGAGATACCCGTCGTTACAATGAGCAGTTCTTC.